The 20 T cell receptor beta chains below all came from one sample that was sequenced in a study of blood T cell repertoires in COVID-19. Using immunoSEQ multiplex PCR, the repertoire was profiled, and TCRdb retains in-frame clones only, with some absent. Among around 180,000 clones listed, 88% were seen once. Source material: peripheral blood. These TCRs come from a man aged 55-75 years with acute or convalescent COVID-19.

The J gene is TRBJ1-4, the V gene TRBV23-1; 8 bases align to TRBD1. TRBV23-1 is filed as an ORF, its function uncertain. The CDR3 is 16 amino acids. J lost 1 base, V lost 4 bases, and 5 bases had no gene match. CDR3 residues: CASSRMGTGTNEKLFF. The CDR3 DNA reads TGCGCCAGCAGTCGGATGGGGACAGGAACTAATGAAAAACTGTTTTTT.

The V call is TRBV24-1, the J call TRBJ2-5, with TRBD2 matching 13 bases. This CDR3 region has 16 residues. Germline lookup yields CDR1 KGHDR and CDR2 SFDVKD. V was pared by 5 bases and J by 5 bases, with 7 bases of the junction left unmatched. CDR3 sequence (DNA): TGTGCCACCAGTGGGGGGGGACTAGCGGGGATTGAGACCCAGTACTTC. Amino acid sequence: CATSGGGLAGIETQYF.

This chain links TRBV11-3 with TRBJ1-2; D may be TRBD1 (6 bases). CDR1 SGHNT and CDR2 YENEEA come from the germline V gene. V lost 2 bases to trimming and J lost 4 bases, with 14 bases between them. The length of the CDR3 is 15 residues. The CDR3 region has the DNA TGTGCCAGCAGCTTACTCCGGGACACGGGCTATGGCTACACCTTC. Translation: CASSLLRDTGYGYTF.

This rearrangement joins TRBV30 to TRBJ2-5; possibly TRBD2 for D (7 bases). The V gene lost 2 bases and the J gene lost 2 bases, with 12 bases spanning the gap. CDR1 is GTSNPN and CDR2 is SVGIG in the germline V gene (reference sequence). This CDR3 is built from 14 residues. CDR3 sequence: CAWSRGGLQETQYF. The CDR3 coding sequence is TGTGCCTGGAGTCGCGGGGGCCTACAAGAGACCCAGTACTTC.

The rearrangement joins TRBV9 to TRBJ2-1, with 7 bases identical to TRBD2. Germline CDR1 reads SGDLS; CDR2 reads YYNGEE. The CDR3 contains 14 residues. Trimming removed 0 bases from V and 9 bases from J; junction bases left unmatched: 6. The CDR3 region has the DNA TGTGCCAGCAGCGTAGGCGGGAGTCTCCCTGAGCAGTTCTTC. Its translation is CASSVGGSLPEQFF.

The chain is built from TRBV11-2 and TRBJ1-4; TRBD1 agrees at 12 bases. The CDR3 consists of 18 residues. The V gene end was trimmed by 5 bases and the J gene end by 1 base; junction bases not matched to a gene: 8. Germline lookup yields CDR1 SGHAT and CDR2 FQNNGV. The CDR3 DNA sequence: TGTGCCAGCAGCGCCCGGGACAGGGGGCTATTAACTAATGAAAAACTGTTTTTT. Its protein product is CASSARDRGLLTNEKLFF.

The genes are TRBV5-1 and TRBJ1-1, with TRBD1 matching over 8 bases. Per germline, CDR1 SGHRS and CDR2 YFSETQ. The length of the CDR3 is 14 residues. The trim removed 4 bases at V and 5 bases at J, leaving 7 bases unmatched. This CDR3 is CASSIGQGRTEAFF. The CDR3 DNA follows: TGCGCCAGCAGCATTGGACAGGGTCGGACTGAAGCTTTCTTT.

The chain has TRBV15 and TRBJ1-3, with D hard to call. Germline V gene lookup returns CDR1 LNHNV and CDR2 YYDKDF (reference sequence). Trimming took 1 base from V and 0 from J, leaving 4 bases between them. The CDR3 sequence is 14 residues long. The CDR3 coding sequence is TGTGCCACCAGCAGAGTTATCTCTGGAAACACCATATATTTT. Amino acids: CATSRVISGNTIYF.

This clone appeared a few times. CDR3 loop: CASSPGGGRTDTQYF. CDR3 in DNA: TGTGCCAGCAGCCCAGGTGGGGGGAGAACAGATACGCAGTATTTT. The chain couples TRBV7-3 to TRBJ2-3; the D gene is possibly TRBD2 (6 bases). Trimming pared 5 bases from V and 3 bases from J, leaving 15 bases between. Germline CDR1 is SGHTA and CDR2 is FQGTGA. The CDR3 is 15 amino acids.

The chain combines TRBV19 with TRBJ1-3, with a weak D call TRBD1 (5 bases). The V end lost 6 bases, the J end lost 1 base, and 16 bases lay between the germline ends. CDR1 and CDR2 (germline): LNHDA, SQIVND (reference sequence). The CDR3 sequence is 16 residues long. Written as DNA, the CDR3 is TGTGCCAGTAGCCGGCCCCGGACACTTTCTGGAAACACCATATATTTT. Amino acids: CASSRPRTLSGNTIYF.

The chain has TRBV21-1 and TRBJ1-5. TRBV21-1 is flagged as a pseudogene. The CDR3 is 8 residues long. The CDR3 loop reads CASSLQHF. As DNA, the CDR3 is TGTGCCAGCAGCCTCCAGCATTTT.

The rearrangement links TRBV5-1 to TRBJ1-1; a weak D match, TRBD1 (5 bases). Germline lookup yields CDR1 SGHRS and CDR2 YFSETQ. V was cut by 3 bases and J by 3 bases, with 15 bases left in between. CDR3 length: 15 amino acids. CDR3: CASSSIVGGDTEAFF. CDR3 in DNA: TGCGCCAGCAGCTCTATAGTGGGAGGGGACACTGAAGCTTTCTTT.

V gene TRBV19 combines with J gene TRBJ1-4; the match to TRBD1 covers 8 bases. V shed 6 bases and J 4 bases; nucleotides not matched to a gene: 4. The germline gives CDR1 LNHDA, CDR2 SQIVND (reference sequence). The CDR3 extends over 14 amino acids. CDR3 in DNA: TGTGCCAGTAGCCGGACAGGGAATAATGAAAAACTGTTTTTT. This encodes CASSRTGNNEKLFF.

In DNA form, the CDR3 reads TGTGCCAGCAGTTGGACAGGGAGCTCCTATAATTCACCCCTCCACTTT. Protein product: CASSWTGSSYNSPLHF. This chain joins TRBV7-2 and TRBJ1-6, with 8 positions matching TRBD1. CDR1 SGHTA and CDR2 FQGNSA come from the germline V gene. This CDR3 is built from 16 residues. V lost 6 bases to trimming and J lost 0 bases; unmatched junction nucleotides: 4.

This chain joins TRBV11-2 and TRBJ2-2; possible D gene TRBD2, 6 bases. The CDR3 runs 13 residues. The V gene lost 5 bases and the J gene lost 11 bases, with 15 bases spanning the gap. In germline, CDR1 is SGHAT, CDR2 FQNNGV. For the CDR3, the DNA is TGTGCCAGCAGCCTTAACTGGGAGGTCGAGCTGTTTTTT. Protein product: CASSLNWEVELFF. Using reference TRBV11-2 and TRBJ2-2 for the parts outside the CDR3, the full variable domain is EAGVAQSPRYKIIEKRQSVAFWCNPISGHATLYWYQQILGQGPKLLIQFQNNGVVDDSQLPKDRFSAERLKGVDSTLKIQPAKLEDSAVYLCASSLNWEVELFFGEGSRLTVL.

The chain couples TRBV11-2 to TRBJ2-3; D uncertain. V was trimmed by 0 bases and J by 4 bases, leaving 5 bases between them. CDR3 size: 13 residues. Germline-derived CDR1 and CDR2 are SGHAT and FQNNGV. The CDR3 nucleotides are TGTGCCAGCAGCTTAGATCGTCCAGATACGCAGTATTTT. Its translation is CASSLDRPDTQYF.

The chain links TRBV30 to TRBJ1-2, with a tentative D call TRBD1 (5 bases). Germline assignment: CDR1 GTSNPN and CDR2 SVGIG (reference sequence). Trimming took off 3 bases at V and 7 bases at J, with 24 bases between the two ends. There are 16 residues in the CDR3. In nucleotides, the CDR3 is TGTGCCTGGAGGACCGGGGGGACGCAAGGTGTAGGTGGCTACACCTTC. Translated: CAWRTGGTQGVGGYTF.

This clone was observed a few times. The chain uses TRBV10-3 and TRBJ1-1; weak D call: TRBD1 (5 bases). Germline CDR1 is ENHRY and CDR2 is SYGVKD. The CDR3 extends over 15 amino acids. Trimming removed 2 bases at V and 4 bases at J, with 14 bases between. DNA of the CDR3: TGTGCCATCAGTGAGGGGGGGACTAGGACCACTGAAGCTTTCTTT. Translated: CAISEGGTRTTEAFF.

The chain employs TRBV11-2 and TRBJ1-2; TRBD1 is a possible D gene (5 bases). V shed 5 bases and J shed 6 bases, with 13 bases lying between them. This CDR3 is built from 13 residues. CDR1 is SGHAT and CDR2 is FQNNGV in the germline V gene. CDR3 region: CASSPRPGDGYTF. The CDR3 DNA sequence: TGTGCCAGCAGCCCCCGACCGGGGGATGGCTACACCTTC.

The CDR3: CASSLSRSYEQYV. Written as DNA, the CDR3 is TGTGCCAGCAGCTTATCACGGTCCTACGAGCAGTACGTC. The rearrangement joins TRBV7-2 to TRBJ2-7, with unresolved D. Trimming stripped 2 bases from V and 1 base from J, with 6 bases between. Looked up from germline, CDR1 is SGHTA and CDR2 is FQGNSA. The CDR3 is made up of 13 amino acids.